This is a list of T cell receptor beta chains from one sample in a study of blood T cell repertoires in COVID-19. Here immunoSEQ multiplex PCR was the method, and the copy in TCRdb shows in-frame clones only, minus some. The data contain roughly 250,000 clones, 86% of them singletons. Sequenced sample: peripheral blood. The source of these receptors is a woman aged 25 to 45 with COVID-19, enrolled during active disease. Each CDR3 is given with its conserved first and last residue. The D gene is left open where the match is weak.

J gene: TRBJ2-2; V gene: TRBV10-3; CDR3 length: 14; D gene: NA; CDR3 protein: CAILRGTNTGELFF
J gene: TRBJ1-4; V gene: TRBV7-9; CDR3 length: 16; D gene: TRBD1; CDR3 protein: CASSPHRDRGREKLFF
J gene: TRBJ2-5; V gene: TRBV11-2; CDR3 length: 15; D gene: NA; CDR3 protein: CASSPGTPYQETQYF
J gene: TRBJ2-5; V gene: TRBV5-1; CDR3 length: 17; D gene: NA; CDR3 protein: CASSLSRGKIGQETQYF
J gene: TRBJ2-2; V gene: TRBV7-2; CDR3 length: 14; D gene: NA; CDR3 protein: CASSLFQNTGELFF
J gene: TRBJ1-4; V gene: TRBV3-1/TRBV3-2; CDR3 length: 15; D gene: TRBD1; CDR3 protein: CASSLGGQGVGKLFF
J gene: TRBJ2-2; V gene: TRBV7-8; CDR3 length: 19; D gene: TRBD2; CDR3 protein: CASSPRTSGGAWGTGELFF
J gene: TRBJ1-1; V gene: TRBV10-3; CDR3 length: 17; D gene: NA; CDR3 protein: CAISESGYSAVNTEAFF
J gene: TRBJ1-2; V gene: TRBV7-9; CDR3 length: 15; D gene: NA; CDR3 protein: CASSLARGLNYGYTF
J gene: TRBJ2-7; V gene: TRBV3-1/TRBV3-2; CDR3 length: 16; D gene: TRBD1; CDR3 protein: CASSLSGTGKFYEQYF
J gene: TRBJ2-5; V gene: TRBV19; CDR3 length: 15; D gene: TRBD1; CDR3 protein: CASSIQGQGSETQYF
J gene: TRBJ1-1; V gene: TRBV19; CDR3 length: 15; D gene: NA; CDR3 protein: CASSIVWGLGTEAFF
J gene: TRBJ2-7; V gene: TRBV10-3; CDR3 length: 12; D gene: NA; CDR3 protein: CAISDRGFEQYF
J gene: TRBJ2-1; V gene: TRBV14; CDR3 length: 16; D gene: NA; CDR3 protein: CASSQVRVLSYNEQFF
J gene: TRBJ2-3; V gene: TRBV12-5; CDR3 length: 14; D gene: NA; CDR3 protein: CASGKGTSTDTQYF
J gene: TRBJ1-3; V gene: TRBV15; CDR3 length: 16; D gene: NA; CDR3 protein: CATSRDLPEGGNTIYF
J gene: TRBJ1-6; V gene: TRBV27; CDR3 length: 15; D gene: NA; CDR3 protein: CASRGSSSYNSPLHF
J gene: TRBJ2-1; V gene: TRBV5-8; CDR3 length: 15; D gene: TRBD1; CDR3 protein: CASSFRTGGSNEQFF
J gene: TRBJ2-5; V gene: TRBV27; CDR3 length: 14; D gene: NA; CDR3 protein: CASSSLEGGETQYF
J gene: TRBJ1-4; V gene: TRBV2; CDR3 length: 12; D gene: TRBD1; CDR3 protein: CASSQGEEKLFF